The 24 T cell receptor beta chains below were found in one sample sequenced in a study of blood T cells in healthy people across ages. A second PCR, run for roughly 7 to 12 cycles, used a sample-barcoded 5' primer plus a J-beta primer mix. TCRdb ran MiXCR on the 5' RACE reads and lists one entry per CDR3 protein. This table holds around 1,000,000 distinct CDR3 sequences, more than 30% found once. Material: blood. These receptors all come from a young man in good health.

The chain joins TRBV11-3 to TRBJ2-3; the D gene is possibly TRBD2 (6 bases). Germline lookup yields CDR1 SGHNT and CDR2 YENEEA. Trimming took off 5 bases at V and 1 base at J, with 16 bases between the two ends. The CDR3 loop spans 16 amino acids. CDR3 DNA sequence: TGTGCCAGCAGCCCCCGGGGGAGAGGGGGCACAGATACGCAGTATTTT. As protein: CASSPRGRGGTDTQYF.

The rearrangement links TRBV12-5 to TRBJ1-6; no firm D call. V lost 2 bases and J 10 bases, leaving 9 bases between the germline ends. The germline V gene has CDR1 LGHNT and CDR2 FRNRAP. The CDR3 length is 13 residues. The CDR3 is CASGLPPESPLHF. CDR3 nucleotides: TGTGCTAGTGGTTTGCCTCCGGAATCACCCCTCCACTTT.

The sample holds many counts of this clonotype. This rearrangement joins TRBV2 to TRBJ1-2; 7 nucleotides agree with TRBD1. Germline assignment: CDR1 SNHLY and CDR2 FYNNEI. The junction had 14 bases not matched to a gene; V was cut back by 2 bases and J by 8 bases. The CDR3 extends over 16 amino acids. This CDR3 reads CASSEPPWRGRRGYTF. The CDR3 DNA reads TGTGCCAGCAGTGAACCACCCTGGAGGGGGCGACGGGGCTACACCTTC.

The V call is TRBV27, the J call TRBJ1-4, with D perhaps TRBD1 (5 bases). CDR1 MNHEY and CDR2 SMNVEV come from the germline V gene (reference sequence). The CDR3 has 15 amino acids. Between the trimmed V and J ends, which lost 5 bases and 4 bases, there was a span of 14 bases. CDR3 bases: TGTGCCAGCAGTGACCGGGGCCTCTTTAATGAAAAACTGTTTTTT. This translates into CASSDRGLFNEKLFF.

This chain joins TRBV4-2 and TRBJ2-5, with 8 positions matching TRBD1. Germline-derived CDR1 and CDR2 are LGHNA and YNFKEQ. This CDR3 has 16 amino acids. The trim removed 4 bases at V and 2 bases at J, leaving 9 bases unmatched. The CDR3 spells CASSPEQGAHQETQYF. The DNA of the CDR3 is TGTGCCAGCAGCCCCGAGCAGGGGGCGCATCAAGAGACCCAGTACTTC.

The V call is TRBV4-3, the J call TRBJ2-1; D might be TRBD2 (6 bases). The V end lost 0 bases, the J end lost 9 bases, and 9 bases lay between the germline ends. Germline V gene data show CDR1 as LGHNA and CDR2 as YSLEER. The CDR3 totals 13 residues. The CDR3 nucleotides read TGCGCCAGCAGCCAAGATGGGCGGGGTGAGCAGTTCTTC. It specifies CASSQDGRGEQFF.

The V gene is TRBV4-3, the J gene TRBJ2-3; D gene unclear. Germline V gene sequence: CDR1 LGHNA, CDR2 YSLEER. Trimming shortened V by 0 bases and J by 6 bases, and 13 bases separated the two germline ends. The CDR3 spans 15 residues. The CDR3 protein is CASSQDVGPPDTQYF. CDR3 DNA sequence: TGCGCCAGCAGCCAAGATGTCGGACCCCCGGATACGCAGTATTTT.

This clonotype was recorded only once. The genes are TRBV25-1 and TRBJ1-4; the D is unclear. V gave up 5 bases and J gave up 5 bases, with 12 bases separating them. This CDR3 contains 14 residues. Germline CDR1 reads MGHDK; CDR2 reads SYGVNS. CDR3 nucleotides: TGTGCCAGCAGTAAGACGGTCGGGAATGAAAAACTGTTTTTT. Translated, it gives CASSKTVGNEKLFF.

In its sample, this clonotype was seen a few times. The rearrangement joins TRBV11-2 to TRBJ1-5; 8 bases agree with TRBD1. V shed 4 bases and J 7 bases; nucleotides not matched to a gene: 6. Germline V gives CDR1 SGHAT, CDR2 FQNNGV. This CDR3 contains 14 residues. CDR3 residues: CASSSGQGLQPQHF. Here the CDR3 DNA reads TGTGCCAGCAGCTCCGGACAGGGACTCCAGCCCCAGCATTTT.

Comment on this clonotype: This may arise from a read error, as a much more abundant clone is one base away. The rearrangement joins TRBV7-9 to TRBJ2-7, with D perhaps TRBD2 (6 bases). This CDR3 region has 14 residues. Trimming stripped 5 bases from V and 5 bases from J, with 16 bases between. Germline values: CDR1 SEHNR, CDR2 FQNEAQ (reference sequence). Here the CDR3 DNA reads TGTGCCAGCAGCCCACGTTTGGGGGAGGACGAGCAGTACTTC. This translates into CASSPRLGEDEQYF.

The CDR3 loop is CASSLEPGQESEKLFF. As DNA, the CDR3 is TGCGCCAGCAGCCTCGAACCGGGACAGGAAAGTGAAAAACTGTTTTTT. This chain links TRBV5-1 with TRBJ1-4; 8 bases map to TRBD1. The CDR3 has 16 amino acids. CDR1 and CDR2 (germline): SGHRS, YFSETQ. Losses at the gene ends were 4 bases for V and 7 bases for J; bases not matched to a gene: 12.

V is TRBV19 and J is TRBJ2-2; a possible D gene is TRBD1 (6 bases). From germline, CDR1 is LNHDA and CDR2 SQIVND (reference sequence). The CDR3 runs 19 residues. The V end lost 4 bases, the J end lost 4 bases, and 25 bases lay between the germline ends. The CDR3 nucleotides read TGTGCCAGTAGTAAATGGGGACACGAACCCTCTCGTATCACCGGGGAGCTGTTTTTT. Translation: CASSKWGHEPSRITGELFF.

The CDR3 loop reads CASSLNLSPSYNEQFF. The DNA of the CDR3 is TGTGCCAGCAGCTTAAACCTCTCCCCTAGCTACAATGAGCAGTTCTTC. V usage is TRBV7-2 and J usage is TRBJ2-1; no clear D. Trimming left V 2 bases short and J 3 bases short, with 14 bases between. The CDR3 loop spans 16 amino acids. The germline V gene encodes CDR1 SGHTA and CDR2 FQGNSA.

The rearrangement joins TRBV7-8 to TRBJ1-5, with 7 bases fitting TRBD1. The CDR3 spans 16 residues. In germline, CDR1 is SGHVS, CDR2 FQNEAQ. V was clipped by 2 bases and J by 4 bases; unmatched bases: 8. CDR3 nucleotides: TGTGCCAGCAGCTTATCGGCCAGGGGGGATAATCAGCCCCAGCATTTT. Its translation is CASSLSARGDNQPQHF.

This clonotype was seen a few times. The J gene is TRBJ2-5, the V gene TRBV10-3; D is possibly TRBD2 (6 bases). The CDR3 is made up of 15 amino acids. Per the germline V gene, CDR1 is ENHRY and CDR2 is SYGVKD. V was trimmed by 2 bases and J by 2 bases, leaving 12 bases between them. The CDR3 is CAISEPGTLQETQYF. CDR3 DNA sequence: TGTGCCATCAGTGAGCCTGGGACTTTACAAGAGACCCAGTACTTC.

The chain recombines TRBV12-3 or TRBV12-4 with TRBJ2-7; tentative D call: TRBD1 (6 bases). CDR3 length equals 14 residues. V was pared by 6 bases and J by 3 bases, with 15 bases between. The CDR3 reads CASRDSGGNYEQYF. As DNA, the CDR3 is TGTGCCAGCAGGGACAGCGGAGGAAACTACGAGCAGTACTTC.

This clonotype has more than one count but fewer than ten. The chain carries TRBV6-6 and TRBJ2-1; 9 bases map to TRBD2. V dropped 2 bases and J dropped 5; count of bases not matched to a gene: 4. The germline V gene has CDR1 MNHNY and CDR2 SVGAGI (reference sequence). This CDR3 is 15 amino acids long. CDR3 in amino acids: CASSYIAGGDNEQFF. In nucleotides, the CDR3 is TGTGCCAGCAGTTACATTGCGGGGGGGGACAATGAGCAGTTCTTC.

This chain uses TRBV10-3 with TRBJ1-4; D is undetermined. This CDR3 has 17 residues. The germline gives CDR1 ENHRY, CDR2 SYGVKD. Trimming removed 0 bases from V and 10 bases from J, with 21 bases in between. This CDR3 is CAISESSVGGTEGKLFF. In nucleotides, the CDR3 is TGTGCCATCAGTGAGTCTAGTGTAGGTGGCACCGAAGGAAAACTGTTTTTT.

There are a few counts of this clonotype. The gene calls are TRBV7-2 and TRBJ1-2, with D possibly being TRBD1 (5 bases). This CDR3 contains 14 residues. Trimming cost V 5 bases and J 3 bases, with 13 bases left between them. The V gene's germline CDR1 is SGHTA and CDR2 FQGNSA. The CDR3 loop reads CASSRRSRDYGYTF. The CDR3 bases are TGTGCCAGCAGCAGACGGTCCAGGGACTATGGCTACACCTTC.

The CDR3 bases are TGTGCCAGCAGTGTCCCTGCGGGGTCCTACAATGAGCAGTTCTTC. The encoded protein is CASSVPAGSYNEQFF. The chain recombines TRBV2 with TRBJ2-1, with D maybe TRBD2 (6 bases). Germline lookup yields CDR1 SNHLY and CDR2 FYNNEI. V was cut by 4 bases and J by 1 base, with 11 bases left in between. CDR3 size: 15 residues.

This clonotype was seen a few times. The CDR3 DNA is TGTGCCAGCCGGGCCCAGAGCACTGAAGCTTTCTTT. Its translation: CASRAQSTEAFF. The genes are TRBV21-1 and TRBJ1-1. TRBV21-1 is a pseudogene locus. This CDR3 spans 12 amino acids.

V and J are TRBV28 and TRBJ1-5; D is ambiguous. Trimming stripped 10 bases from V and 2 bases from J, with 18 bases between. Germline values: CDR1 MDHEN, CDR2 SYDVKM. The CDR3 runs 15 residues. CDR3 loop: CATLTQSSGNQPQHF. The CDR3 bases are TGTGCCACCCTTACACAGTCCTCGGGCAATCAGCCCCAGCATTTT.

The chain has TRBV20-1 and TRBJ2-1, with D possibly TRBD2 on 5 matching bases. Deletions cut 3 bases from V and 0 bases from J, with 18 bases between. Germline assignment: CDR1 DFQATT and CDR2 SNEGSKA (reference sequence). The CDR3 extends over 17 amino acids. Here the CDR3 DNA reads TGCAGTGCTAGGCCACGAAGAGGGTCGAGCTCCTACAATGAGCAGTTCTTC. This gives the protein CSARPRRGSSSYNEQFF.

This clonotype turned up a few times. The chain employs TRBV4-1 and TRBJ2-3, with D unresolved. V was pared by 1 base and J by 2 bases, with 13 bases between. Germline loops: CDR1 MGHRA, CDR2 YSYEKL. The CDR3 covers 16 residues. CDR3 residues: CASSQVEPLDTDTQYF. In nucleotides, the CDR3 is TGCGCCAGCAGCCAAGTAGAACCCTTGGACACAGATACGCAGTATTTT.